This is a list of T cell receptor beta chains from one sample in a study of cytotoxic CD8 clonotypes in ibrutinib-treated CLL. Generated by immunoSEQ multiplex PCR, the TCRdb table keeps only in-frame clones and is missing some. The sample consists of some 300,000 clones, around four fifths of them appearing once. Sequences were derived from PBMCs, sampled before ibrutinib treatment. Receptor source: a human donor with chronic lymphocytic leukemia. Both conserved end residues are part of each CDR3. Each record gives: clone size, D gene, V gene, J gene, CDR3 DNA, CDR3 protein. A D gene is named only where the DNA matches it firmly. Clone size is given for some rows only: seen once, a few or many times, or a class if the clone is expanded.

clone_size: many
d_call: TRBD2
v_call: TRBV7-8
j_call: TRBJ2-7
cdr3_nt: TGTGCCAGCAGCATCTCCGGGACTAGTTGGGTTTCCTACGAGCAGTACTTC
cdr3_aa: CASSISGTSWVSYEQYF

clone_size: NA
d_call: TRBD1
v_call: TRBV7-9
j_call: TRBJ2-3
cdr3_nt: TGTGCCAGCAGCCGCAGGACAGGGGCGAGCACAGATACGCAGTATTTT
cdr3_aa: CASSRRTGASTDTQYF

clone_size: NA
d_call: TRBD2
v_call: TRBV5-1
j_call: TRBJ2-1
cdr3_nt: TGCGCCAGCAGCATAGGGACTAGCGGGAGGGCGTTCAATGAGCAGTTCTTC
cdr3_aa: CASSIGTSGRAFNEQFF

clone_size: NA
d_call: NA
v_call: TRBV25-1
j_call: TRBJ2-7
cdr3_nt: TGTGCCAGCAGTGACCTCCTTGACAGCTCCAGAAAGCAGTACTTC
cdr3_aa: CASSDLLDSSRKQYF

clone_size: NA
d_call: NA
v_call: TRBV6-5
j_call: TRBJ1-3
cdr3_nt: TGTGCCAGCAGTTACTTGGCGTTCTCTGGAAACACCATATATTTT
cdr3_aa: CASSYLAFSGNTIYF

clone_size: NA
d_call: NA
v_call: TRBV9
j_call: TRBJ2-7
cdr3_nt: TGTGCCAGCAGCGTAGGGGTGAGCGCCGAGCAGTACTTC
cdr3_aa: CASSVGVSAEQYF

clone_size: NA
d_call: TRBD2
v_call: TRBV6-5
j_call: TRBJ2-5
cdr3_nt: TGTGCCAGCAGTCCAGCCTGGGAGGGGGAGACCCAGTACTTC
cdr3_aa: CASSPAWEGETQYF

clone_size: once
d_call: NA
v_call: TRBV27
j_call: TRBJ2-2
cdr3_nt: TGTGCCAGCAAGGGTCCGGCAGGTCGAGGTACCGGGGAGCTGTTTTTT
cdr3_aa: CASKGPAGRGTGELFF

clone_size: NA
d_call: TRBD2
v_call: TRBV5-4
j_call: TRBJ2-5
cdr3_nt: TGTGCCAGCAGCTTGGGACTAGCGGGAGGGGAGGAGACCCAGTACTTC
cdr3_aa: CASSLGLAGGEETQYF

clone_size: NA
d_call: NA
v_call: TRBV30
j_call: TRBJ1-4
cdr3_nt: TGTGCCTGGAGAAGGGGGGCAGACGAAAAACTGTTTTTT
cdr3_aa: CAWRRGADEKLFF

clone_size: few
d_call: TRBD1
v_call: TRBV19
j_call: TRBJ2-7
cdr3_nt: TGTGCCAGTAGTAGCGGACAGGGAACTTTCTACGAGCAGTACTTC
cdr3_aa: CASSSGQGTFYEQYF

clone_size: many
d_call: TRBD2
v_call: TRBV28
j_call: TRBJ2-7
cdr3_nt: TGTGCCAGCAGGACAAGTACCGGGACTAGCGCAGCCTACGAGCAGTACTTC
cdr3_aa: CASRTSTGTSAAYEQYF

clone_size: once
d_call: TRBD2
v_call: TRBV5-6
j_call: TRBJ2-7
cdr3_nt: TGTGCCAGCAGCTTAAGAGGGACTATCTCCTACGAGCAGTACTTC
cdr3_aa: CASSLRGTISYEQYF

clone_size: NA
d_call: TRBD2
v_call: TRBV9
j_call: TRBJ2-7
cdr3_nt: TGTGCCAGCAGCGCTTCTAGCGGGAGGTCCGGCGAGCAGTACTTC
cdr3_aa: CASSASSGRSGEQYF

clone_size: once
d_call: NA
v_call: TRBV2
j_call: TRBJ1-2
cdr3_nt: TGTGCCAGCAGTGAGTATCCACAAGTGAGCTATGGCTACACCTTC
cdr3_aa: CASSEYPQVSYGYTF

clone_size: NA
d_call: TRBD2
v_call: TRBV19
j_call: TRBJ2-7
cdr3_nt: TGTGCCAGTAGTATGGGACTAGTAGTCTCCTACGAGCAGTACTTC
cdr3_aa: CASSMGLVVSYEQYF

clone_size: NA
d_call: TRBD2
v_call: TRBV4-1
j_call: TRBJ2-3
cdr3_nt: TGCGCCAGCAGCCAAATTATCCTCGGTCTAGCGGGCTACACAGATACGCAGTATTTT
cdr3_aa: CASSQIILGLAGYTDTQYF

clone_size: NA
d_call: NA
v_call: TRBV28
j_call: TRBJ2-7
cdr3_nt: TGTGCCAGCGGTGCGGTAACCTACGAGCAGTACTTC
cdr3_aa: CASGAVTYEQYF

clone_size: once
d_call: TRBD2
v_call: TRBV11-3
j_call: TRBJ2-2
cdr3_nt: TGTGCCAGCAGCGAGGGACTAGCGGGAGGGCCCGGGGAGCTGTTTTTT
cdr3_aa: CASSEGLAGGPGELFF

clone_size: NA
d_call: NA
v_call: TRBV30
j_call: TRBJ2-1
cdr3_nt: TGTGCCTGGAGTGTACGATATGAGCAGTTCTTC
cdr3_aa: CAWSVRYEQFF

clone_size: NA
d_call: NA
v_call: TRBV19
j_call: TRBJ2-7
cdr3_nt: TGTGCCAGTAGTAGGCACCTGACGCCCTACGAGCAGTACTTC
cdr3_aa: CASSRHLTPYEQYF

clone_size: NA
d_call: NA
v_call: TRBV7-2
j_call: TRBJ2-2
cdr3_nt: TGTGCCAGCAGCTGGGGTCCGGCCTATTGGGACACCGGGGAGCTGTTTTTT
cdr3_aa: CASSWGPAYWDTGELFF

clone_size: NA
d_call: NA
v_call: TRBV7-2
j_call: TRBJ1-3
cdr3_nt: TGTGCCAGCAGCTCCCCCCTCAGGGAATCGGGAAACACCATATATTTT
cdr3_aa: CASSSPLRESGNTIYF

clone_size: NA
d_call: NA
v_call: TRBV6-1
j_call: TRBJ2-3
cdr3_nt: TGTGCCAGCAGTGAAGTAAGGAGCGCTGTCACAGATACGCAGTATTTT
cdr3_aa: CASSEVRSAVTDTQYF

clone_size: NA
d_call: TRBD2
v_call: TRBV27
j_call: TRBJ2-4
cdr3_nt: TGTGCCAGCAGCCCCAGGACTAGCGGGAGAAACATTCAGTACTTC
cdr3_aa: CASSPRTSGRNIQYF

clone_size: NA
d_call: TRBD2
v_call: TRBV19
j_call: TRBJ2-1
cdr3_nt: TGTGCCAGTAGTTTGTCTAGCGGGAGTTGGGGTGAGCAGTTCTTC
cdr3_aa: CASSLSSGSWGEQFF

clone_size: NA
d_call: NA
v_call: TRBV11-2
j_call: TRBJ1-2
cdr3_nt: TGTGCCAGCAGCTTTCGAAACTATGGCTACACCTTC
cdr3_aa: CASSFRNYGYTF

clone_size: few
d_call: TRBD2
v_call: TRBV7-2
j_call: TRBJ2-3
cdr3_nt: TGTGCCAGCAGCTTAGCACTAGCGGGAGCAGATACGCAGTATTTT
cdr3_aa: CASSLALAGADTQYF

clone_size: NA
d_call: NA
v_call: TRBV30
j_call: TRBJ2-7
cdr3_nt: TGTGCCTGGAGTGTGGCCAACGAGCAGTACTTC
cdr3_aa: CAWSVANEQYF

clone_size: few
d_call: TRBD2
v_call: TRBV19
j_call: TRBJ2-7
cdr3_nt: TGTGCCAGTAGACCATCCGGGACTAGTTTCTACGAGCAGTACTTC
cdr3_aa: CASRPSGTSFYEQYF

clone_size: NA
d_call: NA
v_call: TRBV20-1
j_call: TRBJ2-7
cdr3_nt: TGCAGTGCTAGAGCCCCCCGCCAGCAGTACTTC
cdr3_aa: CSARAPRQQYF

clone_size: NA
d_call: NA
v_call: TRBV30
j_call: TRBJ2-3
cdr3_nt: TGTGCCTGGAGTGTACGCTGGGCGGACCGGAAAGTCACAGATACGCAGTATTTT
cdr3_aa: CAWSVRWADRKVTDTQYF

clone_size: NA
d_call: NA
v_call: TRBV7-6
j_call: TRBJ2-7
cdr3_nt: TGTGCCAGCAGCTCAGAAATCCGGGGGTACGAGCAGTACTTC
cdr3_aa: CASSSEIRGYEQYF

clone_size: NA
d_call: TRBD2
v_call: TRBV2
j_call: TRBJ2-1
cdr3_nt: TGTGCCAGCAGTGCTACTAGCGGGGGTTACAATGAGCAGTTCTTC
cdr3_aa: CASSATSGGYNEQFF

clone_size: once
d_call: NA
v_call: TRBV19
j_call: TRBJ2-6
cdr3_nt: TGTGCCAGTTATGGGGCTGACTCTGGGGCCAACGTCCTGACTTTC
cdr3_aa: CASYGADSGANVLTF

clone_size: once
d_call: NA
v_call: TRBV4-3
j_call: TRBJ2-4
cdr3_nt: TGCGCCAGCAGCCAAGATAGGGCTGGAGCCAAAAACATTCAGTACTTC
cdr3_aa: CASSQDRAGAKNIQYF

clone_size: NA
d_call: NA
v_call: TRBV6-1
j_call: TRBJ2-7
cdr3_nt: TGTGCCAGCAGGGGCAGGGCCTACGAGCAGTACTTC
cdr3_aa: CASRGRAYEQYF

clone_size: NA
d_call: TRBD1
v_call: TRBV4-1
j_call: TRBJ1-1
cdr3_nt: TGCGCCAGCAGCCAGCGCGGACAGGGGATCACTGAAGCTTTCTTT
cdr3_aa: CASSQRGQGITEAFF

clone_size: once
d_call: TRBD2
v_call: TRBV18
j_call: TRBJ2-3
cdr3_nt: TGTGCCAGCTCACCACCGGGACTAGCGGGGACCACAGATACGCAGTATTTT
cdr3_aa: CASSPPGLAGTTDTQYF

clone_size: NA
d_call: NA
v_call: TRBV14
j_call: TRBJ1-2
cdr3_nt: TGTGCCATAGAGGGGACGGTTCATGGCTACACCTTC
cdr3_aa: CAIEGTVHGYTF

clone_size: NA
d_call: TRBD2
v_call: TRBV15
j_call: TRBJ2-6
cdr3_nt: TGTGCCACCAGCAGGGGGACTAGCGGCTCTGGGGCCAACGTCCTGACTTTC
cdr3_aa: CATSRGTSGSGANVLTF

clone_size: NA
d_call: TRBD2
v_call: TRBV28
j_call: TRBJ2-1
cdr3_nt: TGTGCCAGCAGTTTAGGACGGACTAGCGGGGGAGGGTACAATGAGCAGTTCTTC
cdr3_aa: CASSLGRTSGGGYNEQFF

clone_size: NA
d_call: NA
v_call: TRBV7-2
j_call: TRBJ1-2
cdr3_nt: TGTGCCAGCAGCTTCGGCAGCTCTAACTATGGCTACACCTTC
cdr3_aa: CASSFGSSNYGYTF

clone_size: few
d_call: NA
v_call: TRBV4-3
j_call: TRBJ2-4
cdr3_nt: TGCGCCAGCAGCCAAGATTTAGGCAGGGTAGGCAAAAACATTCAGTACTTC
cdr3_aa: CASSQDLGRVGKNIQYF

clone_size: few
d_call: TRBD2
v_call: TRBV15
j_call: TRBJ2-6
cdr3_nt: TGTGCCACCAGCAGAGATCGGGGACGCGGGGGCTCTGGGGCCAACGTCCTGACTTTC
cdr3_aa: CATSRDRGRGGSGANVLTF

clone_size: NA
d_call: NA
v_call: TRBV7-9
j_call: TRBJ1-5
cdr3_nt: TGTGCCAGCAGCTTATCACAGCCCCCGGGCGACCATCAGCCCCAGCATTTT
cdr3_aa: CASSLSQPPGDHQPQHF